The clone carrying this T cell receptor beta chain was detected a few times. The antigen remains undetermined. These data come from a study of cytomegalovirus exposure and HLA in healthy donors. Turning to the study itself: In terms of ancestry, the Caucasian-associated cluster contained about four fifths of the 300 to 400 genotyped donors.

Points from the study as a whole: Several of the most significant clusters appeared linked to common viral pathogens, based on a later analysis.

Use of 60 Vbeta and 13 Jbeta primers characterized the PCR. Authors' processing steps: Among the unique TCR beta chains that a later analysis counted, about 81 million in all, some 10 million were shared. The repertoire was sequenced with immunoSEQ multiplex PCR; TCRdb's copy has only in-frame clones and lacks some. That table furnishes V, J and clone size, whereas the DNA furnished D and trimming. The sample records approximately 53,000 clones, around 81% being singletons. The source is a man younger than 45 in good health and CMV-seropositive. The sample taken for sequencing was PBMCs.

Here the CDR3 DNA reads TGTGCCAGCAGCCCCGGGTCATCGGACGAGCAGTACTTC. It yields the protein CASSPGSSDEQYF. The J gene is TRBJ2-7, the V gene TRBV6-4; D is undetermined. Per the germline V gene, CDR1 is MRHNA and CDR2 is SNTAGT. V was clipped by 6 bases and J by 5 bases, with 14 bases between them. There are 13 residues in the CDR3.